A selection of T cell receptor beta chains follows, all from one sample in a study of T-cell reconstitution after alpha-beta-depleted transplantation in children. TCRdb ran MiXCR on the PCR reads and lists one entry per CDR3 protein. This table has roughly 70,000 distinct CDR3 sequences, roughly 4.9% appearing once. The sample in question was PBMCs, mostly from graft donor cells, obtained 180 days after TCRalphabeta/CD19-depleted stem cell transplant. These receptors all stem from a boy under two years old who had a stem cell transplant for acute myeloid leukemia, so the T cells may come from the graft donor. Each CDR3 is given with its conserved first and last residue. The D gene is left open where the match is weak. Size is omitted from some rows. Given values are once, few, many or a class for expanded clones.

cdr3_length	d_call	j_call	clone_size	v_call	cdr3_aa	cdr3_nt
16	TRBD2	TRBJ2-5	many	TRBV24-1	CATSGPLTGRQETQYF	TGTGCCACCAGTGGCCCCCTGACCGGGAGGCAAGAGACCCAGTACTTC
14	.	TRBJ1-4	many	TRBV5-1	CATKKSGTNEKLFF	TGCGCCACCAAAAAGTCGGGAACTAATGAAAAACTGTTTTTT
17	.	TRBJ2-3	many	TRBV7-8	CASSLGPNAVNTDTQYF	TGTGCCAGCAGCTTAGGCCCGAACGCCGTAAACACAGATACGCAGTATTTT
14	.	TRBJ2-5	many	TRBV20-1	CSARGGSYQETQYF	TGCAGTGCTAGGGGGGGATCGTACCAAGAGACCCAGTACTTC
18	.	TRBJ1-2	many	TRBV20-1	CSARDGVGRRGQVYGYTF	TGCAGTGCTAGAGATGGCGTCGGACGACGGGGCCAGGTCTATGGCTACACCTTC
14	.	TRBJ2-5	many	TRBV9	CASSVGGWQETQYF	TGTGCCAGCAGCGTAGGCGGGTGGCAAGAGACCCAGTACTTC
13	.	TRBJ1-1	many	TRBV5-1	CASSSGVNTEAFF	TGCGCCAGCAGCTCGGGTGTGAACACTGAAGCTTTCTTT
13	TRBD1	TRBJ2-7	many	TRBV29-1	CSVEDRDGYEQYF	TGCAGCGTTGAGGACAGGGATGGGTACGAGCAGTACTTC
15	.	TRBJ2-7	many	TRBV7-2	CASSLGSLMQAEQYF	TGTGCCAGCAGCTTGGGGAGTCTCATGCAGGCCGAGCAGTACTTC
19	TRBD2	TRBJ2-3	many	TRBV4-2	CASSQVGLAAFSSTDTQYF	TGTGCCAGCAGCCAAGTGGGACTAGCGGCTTTTTCTAGCACAGATACGCAGTATTTT
14	.	TRBJ2-5	many	TRBV9	CASSPLGGRETQYF	TGTGCCAGCAGCCCGCTCGGGGGAAGGGAGACCCAGTACTTC
16	TRBD1	TRBJ2-5	many	TRBV24-1	CATSDSQRQGYETQYF	TGTGCCACCAGTGACTCCCAGAGACAGGGGTACGAGACCCAGTACTTC
13	.	TRBJ1-4	many	TRBV27	CASGGTLSEKLFF	TGTGCCAGCGGCGGGACTCTTTCTGAAAAACTGTTTTTT
15	.	TRBJ1-6	many	TRBV4-3	CASSQGGGLDSPLHF	TGCGCCAGCAGCCAAGGTGGGGGGCTGGATTCACCCCTCCACTTT
16	TRBD1	TRBJ1-2	many	TRBV6-5	CASSYSRGGENYGYTF	TGTGCCAGCAGTTACTCGAGAGGGGGCGAGAATTATGGCTACACCTTC
16	.	TRBJ2-5	many	TRBV4-1	CASSQGLRGLGETQYF	TGCGCCAGCAGCCAAGGCCTCCGGGGCCTCGGAGAGACCCAGTACTTC
17	TRBD2	TRBJ2-1	many	TRBV3-1	CASSLTLAGGGYNEQFF	TGTGCCAGCAGCCTCACCCTAGCGGGGGGTGGGTACAATGAGCAGTTCTTC
16	.	TRBJ1-1	many	TRBV18	CASSSGILYLNTEAFF	TGTGCCAGCTCATCAGGGATTCTGTATCTGAACACTGAAGCTTTCTTT
13	.	TRBJ1-1	many	TRBV7-8	CASSLDKNTEAFF	TGTGCCAGCAGCTTAGACAAGAACACTGAAGCTTTCTTT
12	.	TRBJ2-7	many	TRBV5-6	CASTRSTYEQYF	TGTGCCAGCACCCGTTCCACCTACGAGCAGTACTTC
16	TRBD2	TRBJ2-3	many	TRBV7-2	CASSLDWAGGRDTQYF	TGTGCCAGCAGCTTAGATTGGGCGGGGGGAAGGGATACGCAGTATTTT
14	TRBD2	TRBJ2-3	many	TRBV11-2	CASRLAGMVNTQYF	TGTGCCAGCAGGCTAGCGGGGATGGTAAATACGCAGTATTTT
14	.	TRBJ1-6	many	TRBV5-5	CASSLLGINSPLHF	TGTGCCAGCAGCTTGCTAGGGATAAATTCACCCCTCCACTTT
14	.	TRBJ2-5	many	TRBV18	CASSPFQGQETQYF	TGTGCCAGCTCACCCTTCCAGGGTCAAGAGACCCAGTACTTC
13	.	TRBJ2-2	many	TRBV7-7	CASSLGRTGELFF	TGTGCCAGCAGCTTAGGGCGCACCGGGGAGCTGTTTTTT
15	.	TRBJ2-3	many	TRBV5-1	CASSLGPSGADTQYF	TGCGCCAGCAGCTTGGGGCCCTCTGGGGCAGATACGCAGTATTTT
10	.	TRBJ2-1	few	TRBV2	CASMSNEQFF	TGTGCCAGCATGAGCAATGAGCAGTTCTTC
13	.	TRBJ2-2	many	TRBV7-2	CASSFATTGELFF	TGTGCCAGCAGCTTTGCAACCACCGGGGAGCTGTTTTTT
15	.	TRBJ1-2	many	TRBV28	CASRGGHRVNYGYTF	TGTGCCAGCAGGGGGGGACACCGAGTGAACTATGGCTACACCTTC
16	.	TRBJ2-5	many	TRBV7-7	CASSLDRAGGQETQYF	TGTGCCAGCAGCTTAGACCGGGCAGGAGGCCAAGAGACCCAGTACTTC
15	.	TRBJ2-7	many	TRBV12-3/TRBV12-4	CASSSGGLPSYEQYF	TGTGCCAGCAGTTCAGGGGGACTACCCTCCTACGAGCAGTACTTC
15	.	TRBJ1-4	.	TRBV11-2	CASSNRQAGSEKLFF	TGTGCCAGCAGCAACAGACAGGCGGGTTCTGAAAAACTGTTTTTT
14	.	TRBJ2-2	many	TRBV6-1	CASSKTTLTGELFF	TGTGCCAGCAGTAAGACTACCCTCACCGGGGAGCTGTTTTTT
12	.	TRBJ1-6	many	TRBV5-1	CASSFGNSPLHF	TGCGCCAGCAGCTTTGGAAATTCACCCCTCCACTTT
14	.	TRBJ1-2	many	TRBV6-5	CASSYRDTGYGYTF	TGTGCCAGCAGTTACAGGGACACAGGCTATGGCTACACCTTC
14	TRBD2	TRBJ2-1	many	TRBV12-3/TRBV12-4	CASSPAGGAVEQFF	TGTGCCAGCAGCCCCGCGGGGGGGGCCGTCGAGCAGTTCTTC
12	.	TRBJ1-5	many	TRBV20-1	CSARTRVQPQHF	TGCAGTGCTAGAACAAGAGTGCAGCCCCAGCATTTT
16	TRBD1	TRBJ2-7	few	TRBV7-6	CASSPPPGQELYEQYF	TGTGCCAGCAGTCCCCCCCCTGGACAGGAACTTTACGAGCAGTACTTC
13	.	TRBJ2-5	many	TRBV5-1	CASSVRGQETQYF	TGCGCCAGCAGCGTCCGGGGCCAAGAGACCCAGTACTTC
17	.	TRBJ2-3	.	TRBV23-1	CASSHSGGTANTDTQYF	TGCGCCAGCAGTCACTCGGGCGGGACAGCTAACACAGATACGCAGTATTTT
17	.	TRBJ2-3	many	TRBV5-1	CASSPFPWGRTYDTQYF	TGCGCCAGCAGCCCGTTCCCGTGGGGGCGCACATATGATACGCAGTATTTT
12	.	TRBJ1-3	many	TRBV12-3/TRBV12-4	CASTPWLGTIYF	TGTGCCAGCACCCCTTGGCTAGGAACCATATATTTT
13	TRBD1	TRBJ1-1	many	TRBV6-1	CATSGQLNTEAFF	TGTGCCACCTCGGGACAGTTGAACACTGAAGCTTTCTTT
12	TRBD1	TRBJ2-1	many	TRBV12-3/TRBV12-4	CASRAGGNEQFF	TGTGCCAGCAGAGCAGGGGGCAATGAGCAGTTCTTC
15	TRBD1	TRBJ2-7	many	TRBV11-3	CASSTRDRASYEQYF	TGTGCCAGCAGCACCCGGGACAGGGCCTCCTACGAGCAGTACTTC
20	.	TRBJ1-3	many	TRBV4-3	CASSQEERGTAMGSGNTIYF	TGCGCCAGCAGCCAAGAAGAACGAGGGACCGCGATGGGCTCTGGAAACACCATATATTTT
14	TRBD1	TRBJ1-6	many	TRBV5-1	CASSPTGVDSPLHF	TGCGCCAGCAGCCCAACAGGGGTCGATTCACCCCTCCACTTT
14	TRBD1	TRBJ1-2	many	TRBV12-3/TRBV12-4	CASSAKQGNYGYTF	TGTGCCAGCAGTGCCAAACAGGGGAACTATGGCTACACCTTC
15	TRBD2	TRBJ2-1	many	TRBV5-1	CASSPRGLEGNEQFF	TGCGCCAGCAGCCCCCGGGGACTAGAAGGGAATGAGCAGTTCTTC
10	.	TRBJ2-3	many	TRBV20-1	CSAPSDTQYF	TGCAGTGCTCCGTCAGATACGCAGTATTTT
15	.	TRBJ2-3	many	TRBV12-3/TRBV12-4	CASRSDGLATDTQYF	TGTGCCAGCAGATCCGACGGGCTAGCGACAGATACGCAGTATTTT
13	TRBD2	TRBJ2-3	many	TRBV27	CASSLTSAATQYF	TGTGCCAGCAGCCTGACTAGCGCGGCTACGCAGTATTTT
14	.	TRBJ1-1	many	TRBV6-5	CASRPQPSNTEAFF	TGTGCCAGCAGGCCGCAGCCCTCGAACACTGAAGCTTTCTTT
11	.	TRBJ2-2	many	TRBV9	CASSATGELFF	TGTGCCAGCAGCGCCACCGGGGAGCTGTTTTTT
15	TRBD1	TRBJ2-2	many	TRBV2	CASRVGTANTGELFF	TGTGCCAGCAGAGTAGGGACAGCGAACACCGGGGAGCTGTTTTTT
13	TRBD1	TRBJ2-1	many	TRBV12-3/TRBV12-4	CASSLRQGDEQFF	TGTGCCAGCAGTTTAAGGCAGGGGGATGAGCAGTTCTTC
12	.	TRBJ2-3	many	TRBV28	CASKLSTDTQYF	TGTGCCAGCAAGCTTAGCACAGATACGCAGTATTTT
15	TRBD1	TRBJ1-2	many	TRBV4-1	CASSQVPDRVYGYTF	TGCGCCAGCAGCCAAGTCCCGGACAGGGTCTATGGCTACACCTTC
15	TRBD2	TRBJ2-1	many	TRBV5-1	CASSFTGTSVGEQFF	TGCGCCAGCAGCTTTACCGGGACTAGCGTCGGCGAGCAGTTCTTC
18	.	TRBJ1-1	many	TRBV28	CASSLDDERAGPGAEAFF	TGTGCCAGCAGTTTAGATGATGAGCGGGCAGGGCCAGGGGCTGAAGCTTTCTTT